A selection of T cell receptor beta chains follows, all from one sample in a study of regulatory T cells in long-lasting Graves disease. TCRdb called the multiplex PCR reads again in MiXCR, with one record for every CDR3 protein. The repertoire has 300,000 or so distinct CDR3 sequences, around a fifth of them found once; the top ten carry over 25%. This sample comprised peripheral blood mononuclear cells (PBMCs), obtained when the disease was refractory, from a patient treated with antithyroid drugs. All receptors derive from a female donor with Graves disease. Both conserved end residues are part of each CDR3. D genes are given only for firm matches. Clone sizes are given selectively: once, few, many, or a class where the clone is expanded.

len: 17
j_gene: TRBJ1-5
abundance: many
d_gene: NA
v_gene: TRBV6-1
CDR3aa: CASSEALRGSLNQPQHF
CDR3nt: TGTGCCAGCAGTGAAGCGCTTCGGGGGTCTCTCAATCAGCCCCAGCATTTT

len: 15
j_gene: TRBJ2-5
abundance: many
d_gene: TRBD1
v_gene: TRBV20-1
CDR3aa: CSAGTGLSLRETQYF
CDR3nt: TGCAGTGCCGGGACAGGGCTATCTCTCCGGGAGACCCAGTACTTC

len: 11
j_gene: TRBJ2-5
abundance: many
d_gene: NA
v_gene: TRBV2
CDR3aa: CASRIQETQYF
CDR3nt: TGTGCCAGCAGAATCCAAGAGACCCAGTACTTC

len: 19
j_gene: TRBJ1-6
abundance: many
d_gene: NA
v_gene: TRBV11-2
CDR3aa: CASSLARRGPTNYNSPLHF
CDR3nt: TGTGCCAGCAGCTTAGCCCGACGGGGTCCTACCAACTATAATTCACCCCTCCACTTT

len: 14
j_gene: TRBJ2-7
abundance: NA
d_gene: NA
v_gene: TRBV30
CDR3aa: CAWSAGLTLYEQYF
CDR3nt: TGTGCCTGGTCGGCGGGCCTAACTTTGTACGAGCAGTACTTC

len: 16
j_gene: TRBJ2-3
abundance: few
d_gene: NA
v_gene: TRBV28
CDR3aa: CASSLGGRGGTDTQYF
CDR3nt: TGTGCCAGCAGTTTAGGGGGGAGAGGCGGCACAGATACGCAGTATTTT

len: 12
j_gene: TRBJ2-1
abundance: few
d_gene: NA
v_gene: TRBV9
CDR3aa: CASSVEEDEQFF
CDR3nt: TGTGCCAGCAGCGTAGAGGAGGATGAGCAGTTCTTC

len: 15
j_gene: TRBJ2-7
abundance: NA
d_gene: TRBD2
v_gene: TRBV20-1
CDR3aa: CSAPPAGGTSYEQYF
CDR3nt: TGCAGTGCCCCTCCAGCGGGAGGTACCTCCTACGAGCAGTACTTC

len: 8
j_gene: TRBJ1-2
abundance: many
d_gene: NA
v_gene: TRBV20-1
CDR3aa: CSAEGYTF
CDR3nt: TGCAGTGCTGAGGGCTACACCTTC

len: 14
j_gene: TRBJ1-5
abundance: many
d_gene: NA
v_gene: TRBV2
CDR3aa: CASAPLGSNQPQHF
CDR3nt: TGTGCCAGCGCCCCATTGGGTTCCAATCAGCCCCAGCATTTT

len: 17
j_gene: TRBJ2-5
abundance: NA
d_gene: NA
v_gene: TRBV9
CDR3aa: CASSVEEGIRYQETQYF
CDR3nt: TGTGCCAGCAGCGTAGAAGAGGGGATCAGGTACCAAGAGACCCAGTACTTC

len: 16
j_gene: TRBJ1-4
abundance: NA
d_gene: NA
v_gene: TRBV19
CDR3aa: CASSIYGQLKNEKLFF
CDR3nt: TGTGCCAGTAGTATCTACGGACAGTTAAAGAATGAAAAACTGTTTTTT

len: 20
j_gene: TRBJ2-6
abundance: few
d_gene: NA
v_gene: TRBV13
CDR3aa: CASSLLLGGQSQGGANVLTF
CDR3nt: TGTGCCAGCAGCCTTCTACTCGGGGGGCAGTCGCAGGGTGGGGCCAACGTCCTGACTTTC

len: 15
j_gene: TRBJ1-2
abundance: NA
d_gene: NA
v_gene: TRBV18
CDR3aa: CASSPTQQGRYGYTF
CDR3nt: TGTGCCAGCTCACCAACGCAACAGGGTCGGTATGGCTACACCTTC

len: 14
j_gene: TRBJ1-1
abundance: many
d_gene: NA
v_gene: TRBV18
CDR3aa: CASSPSQVNTEAFF
CDR3nt: TGTGCCAGCTCACCATCACAGGTGAACACTGAAGCTTTCTTT

len: 14
j_gene: TRBJ2-3
abundance: few
d_gene: NA
v_gene: TRBV12-3/TRBV12-4
CDR3aa: CASSLGPVTDTQYF
CDR3nt: TGTGCCAGCAGTTTGGGACCGGTTACAGATACGCAGTATTTT